The 15 T cell receptor beta chains reported below all come from one sample, sequenced in a study of blood T cell repertoires in COVID-19. The protocol was immunoSEQ multiplex PCR, while the TCRdb copy is restricted to in-frame clones and leaves out a portion. The top ten clones hold just under 2% of a sample with 32,000 or so clones, approximately 90% of them seen once. Sequencing input: peripheral blood. The source is a man aged 50 or older with active or convalescent COVID-19.

The V gene is TRBV6-1, the J gene TRBJ2-7, with TRBD1 as a possible D gene (5 bases). The germline V and J ends were trimmed by 2 bases and 2 bases, with 13 bases remaining between them. The CDR3 has 15 residues. CDR1 is MNHNS, CDR2 SASEGT, per germline. CDR3 nucleotides: TGTGCCAGCAGTGAATCGGCAGGGTCTACCTACGAGCAGTACTTC. The encoded protein is CASSESAGSTYEQYF.

Only one count was recorded for this clone. The chain recombines TRBV4-2 with TRBJ2-1, with 8 nucleotides matching TRBD2. This CDR3 is built from 12 residues. Unmatched junction bases numbered 2, after V lost 4 bases and J lost 9 bases. Looked up from germline, CDR1 is LGHNA and CDR2 is YNFKEQ. The CDR3 nucleotides are TGTGCCAGCAGCCTTAGCGGGACTGAGCAGTTCTTC. Its translation is CASSLSGTEQFF.

This sequence joins TRBV4-3 and TRBJ2-2; 9 bases are a match to TRBD2. V lost 3 bases, J lost 7 bases, and 6 bases stayed unmatched. Germline CDR1 and CDR2: LGHNA and YSLEER. The CDR3 extends over 15 amino acids. The CDR3 loop reads CASSQAGGRIGELFF. The CDR3 bases are TGCGCCAGCAGCCAGGCGGGAGGGCGAATCGGGGAGCTGTTTTTT.

This rearrangement joins TRBV3-1 (or the pseudogene TRBV3-2) to TRBJ2-1; TRBD1 agrees at 10 bases. The J segment lost 8 bases and the V segment lost 0 bases, leaving 1 base of the junction unmatched. Germline V CDR1 and CDR2: LGHDT, YNNKEL (reference sequence). This CDR3 has 14 amino acids. CDR3: CASSQDGQGDEQFF. The CDR3 bases are TGTGCCAGCAGCCAAGACGGACAGGGGGATGAGCAGTTCTTC.

This chain links TRBV19 with TRBJ2-7; D is uncertain. CDR1 is LNHDA, CDR2 SQIVND, per germline (reference sequence). The CDR3 is made up of 11 amino acids. Trimming removed 9 bases from V and 3 bases from J, with 9 bases in between. The CDR3 region has the DNA TGTGCCAGCGGTACTTACTACGAGCAGTACTTC. Translated, it gives CASGTYYEQYF.

The J gene is TRBJ1-5, the V gene TRBV30; D is unclear. The length of the CDR3 is 13 residues. V lost 0 bases and J lost 9, with 12 bases in between. The germline V gene has CDR1 GTSNPN and CDR2 SVGIG (reference sequence). The CDR3: CAWSVVLGGPQHF. The CDR3 bases are TGTGCCTGGAGTGTAGTTCTCGGAGGGCCCCAGCATTTT.

J is TRBJ2-3 and V is TRBV28, with D uncertain. Germline V gene sequence: CDR1 MDHEN, CDR2 SYDVKM. Trimming removed 3 bases from V and 6 bases from J, with 10 bases in between. This CDR3 is built from 13 residues. The CDR3 DNA follows: TGTGCCAGCAGTTTTTTCGCACAGGATACGCAGTATTTT. It codes for CASSFFAQDTQYF.

CDR3 DNA sequence: TGTGCCAGCAGTCTCATACCGGGACAGCCCACAGATACGCAGTATTTT. This translates into CASSLIPGQPTDTQYF. The rearrangement joins TRBV7-8 to TRBJ2-3; TRBD1 aligns across 7 bases. V lost 6 bases, J lost 2 bases, and 11 bases stayed unmatched. The CDR3 covers 16 residues. Germline values: CDR1 SGHVS, CDR2 FQNEAQ. The entire variable domain, with the rest obtained from reference TRBV7-8 and TRBJ2-3, is as follows: GAGVSQSPRYKVAKRGQDVALRCDPISGHVSLFWYQQALGQGPEFLTYFQNEAQLDKSGLPSDRFFAERPEGSVSTLKIQRTQQEDSAVYLCASSLIPGQPTDTQYFGPGTRLTVL.

The rearrangement joins TRBV6-2 or TRBV6-3 to TRBJ2-3, with 10 bases matching TRBD2. J lost 10 bases, V lost 2 bases, and 12 bases had no gene match. Germline loops: CDR1 MNHEY, CDR2 SVGEGT. This CDR3 spans 16 amino acids. The CDR3 here is CASSYASGGPTFPQYF. CDR3 DNA sequence: TGTGCCAGCAGTTACGCTAGCGGGGGACCAACTTTTCCGCAGTATTTT.

This chain joins TRBV14 and TRBJ1-4; D not certain. Trimming took off 1 base at V and 8 bases at J, with 17 bases between the two ends. The length of the CDR3 is 16 residues. CDR1 SGHDN and CDR2 FVKESK come from the germline V gene. CDR3 protein: CASSQASGFGREKLFF. The CDR3 nucleotides are TGTGCCAGCAGCCAAGCGTCGGGGTTCGGTAGGGAAAAACTGTTTTTT.

The rearrangement joins TRBV28 to TRBJ2-7, with a tentative D call TRBD1 (6 bases). There are 11 residues in the CDR3. From germline, CDR1 is MDHEN and CDR2 SYDVKM. CDR3: CRTDRVYEQYF. In nucleotides, the CDR3 is TGTCGGACAGACAGAGTCTACGAGCAGTACTTC.

This clone was recorded once. This sequence joins TRBV7-2 and TRBJ2-4; unclear D gene. Germline V lookup: CDR1 SGHTA, CDR2 FQGNSA. The CDR3 loop spans 11 amino acids. Trimming took 7 bases from V and 4 from J, leaving 5 bases between them. The CDR3 sequence is CASTFKNIQYF. The CDR3 region has the DNA TGTGCCAGCACGTTTAAAAACATTCAGTACTTC.

The gene calls are TRBV28 and TRBJ1-5; the D is unclear. V lost 1 base to trimming and J lost 0 bases, with 7 bases between them. The CDR3 loop spans 15 amino acids. From germline, CDR1 is MDHEN and CDR2 SYDVKM. CDR3 nucleotides: TGTGCCAGCAGTTTATCTCACACTAGCAATCAGCCCCAGCATTTT. Protein product: CASSLSHTSNQPQHF.

The V and J genes are TRBV12-5 and TRBJ1-3; 9 bases map to TRBD1. The V gene's germline CDR1 is LGHNT and CDR2 FRNRAP. V gave up 0 bases and J gave up 2 bases; unmatched junction bases: 2. The CDR3 sequence is 16 residues long. CDR3 in amino acids: CASGLVHRGPGNTIYF. In DNA, the CDR3 is TGTGCTAGTGGTTTGGTTCACAGGGGGCCTGGAAACACCATATATTTT.

The chain employs TRBV2 and TRBJ2-7; 7 nucleotides line up with TRBD1. The junction had 19 bases not matched to a gene; V was cut back by 2 bases and J by 0 bases. Germline values: CDR1 SNHLY, CDR2 FYNNEI. The CDR3 consists of 20 residues. The CDR3, as DNA: TGTGCCAGCAGTGAACGGGCTAACTGGAACCCGACAGGGAGCTCCTACGAGCAGTACTTC. Protein product: CASSERANWNPTGSSYEQYF.